This passage covers 7 T cell receptor beta chains from one sample sequenced in a study of T cell clones after liver transplantation. Some clones are missing from TCRdb's copy, which holds only in-frame ones; the method was immunoSEQ multiplex PCR. The profile shows about 99,000 clones, around four fifths of them singletons. This sample comprised CD4+ T cells from blood, obtained approximately 43 months after liver transplant. The receptor set was obtained from a human patient who received a liver transplant. Some T cells may be the graft donor's.

The V gene is TRBV19, the J gene TRBJ1-2; 7 bases line up with TRBD1. CDR1 is LNHDA, CDR2 SQIVND, per germline (reference sequence). With 4 bases clipped from V and 4 bases from J, the junction kept 9 bases outside the gene matches. The CDR3 consists of 15 residues. The CDR3 DNA is TGTGCCAGTAGTAGAAACAGGGGCGTCGGCTATGGCTACACCTTC. As protein: CASSRNRGVGYGYTF.

CDR3 region: CASSVADTQYF. CDR3 sequence (DNA): TGTGCCAGTAGTGTTGCAGATACGCAGTATTTT. The chain recombines TRBV19 with TRBJ2-3; D call uncertain. Trimming left V 5 bases short and J 4 bases short, with 4 bases between. The CDR3 covers 11 residues. The germline gives CDR1 LNHDA, CDR2 SQIVND (reference sequence).

This clone has just a few counts. The chain links TRBV30 to TRBJ1-4, with D possibly TRBD1 on 5 matching bases. This CDR3 is 14 amino acids long. From germline, CDR1 is GTSNPN and CDR2 SVGIG (reference sequence). Trimming removed 4 bases at V and 4 bases at J, with 13 bases between. In DNA, the CDR3 is TGTGCCTGGACAGCCGGGGCGCTTAATGAAAAACTGTTTTTT. Translation gives CAWTAGALNEKLFF.

The chain uses TRBV4-1 and TRBJ1-1; no clear D gene. Germline loops: CDR1 MGHRA, CDR2 YSYEKL. There are 14 residues in the CDR3. V was clipped by 0 bases and J by 1 base, with 6 bases between them. The CDR3 reads CASSQDSENTEAFF. In DNA, the CDR3 is TGCGCCAGCAGCCAAGATTCGGAGAACACTGAAGCTTTCTTT.

This clone was observed a few times. The chain links TRBV6-1 to TRBJ1-5; 8 bases agree with TRBD1. This CDR3 spans 15 amino acids. Germline values: CDR1 MNHNS, CDR2 SASEGT. V shed 4 bases and J 5 bases; nucleotides not matched to a gene: 7. The CDR3 loop is CASSGEQGGDQPQHF. Written as DNA, the CDR3 is TGTGCCAGCAGTGGGGAACAGGGGGGGGATCAGCCCCAGCATTTT.

The chain is built from TRBV27 and TRBJ1-2; TRBD1 might be the D (6 bases). Trimming took 3 bases from V and 8 from J, leaving 13 bases between them. The CDR3 consists of 13 residues. Germline V gene data show CDR1 as MNHEY and CDR2 as SMNVEV (reference sequence). The CDR3 nucleotides read TGTGCCAGCAGTTTCATCGGGGGCCCCGGCTACACCTTC. This translates into CASSFIGGPGYTF.

This sequence joins TRBV7-3 and TRBJ2-1; 7 positions match TRBD2. Germline lookup yields CDR1 SGHTA and CDR2 FQGTGA. V was pared by 2 bases and J by 0 bases, with 13 bases of the junction left unmatched. The CDR3 has 19 residues. In DNA, the CDR3 is TGTGCCAGCAGCTTATTGTCTAGCGGAAAATGGAGCTCCTACAATGAGCAGTTCTTC. Translated, it gives CASSLLSSGKWSSYNEQFF.